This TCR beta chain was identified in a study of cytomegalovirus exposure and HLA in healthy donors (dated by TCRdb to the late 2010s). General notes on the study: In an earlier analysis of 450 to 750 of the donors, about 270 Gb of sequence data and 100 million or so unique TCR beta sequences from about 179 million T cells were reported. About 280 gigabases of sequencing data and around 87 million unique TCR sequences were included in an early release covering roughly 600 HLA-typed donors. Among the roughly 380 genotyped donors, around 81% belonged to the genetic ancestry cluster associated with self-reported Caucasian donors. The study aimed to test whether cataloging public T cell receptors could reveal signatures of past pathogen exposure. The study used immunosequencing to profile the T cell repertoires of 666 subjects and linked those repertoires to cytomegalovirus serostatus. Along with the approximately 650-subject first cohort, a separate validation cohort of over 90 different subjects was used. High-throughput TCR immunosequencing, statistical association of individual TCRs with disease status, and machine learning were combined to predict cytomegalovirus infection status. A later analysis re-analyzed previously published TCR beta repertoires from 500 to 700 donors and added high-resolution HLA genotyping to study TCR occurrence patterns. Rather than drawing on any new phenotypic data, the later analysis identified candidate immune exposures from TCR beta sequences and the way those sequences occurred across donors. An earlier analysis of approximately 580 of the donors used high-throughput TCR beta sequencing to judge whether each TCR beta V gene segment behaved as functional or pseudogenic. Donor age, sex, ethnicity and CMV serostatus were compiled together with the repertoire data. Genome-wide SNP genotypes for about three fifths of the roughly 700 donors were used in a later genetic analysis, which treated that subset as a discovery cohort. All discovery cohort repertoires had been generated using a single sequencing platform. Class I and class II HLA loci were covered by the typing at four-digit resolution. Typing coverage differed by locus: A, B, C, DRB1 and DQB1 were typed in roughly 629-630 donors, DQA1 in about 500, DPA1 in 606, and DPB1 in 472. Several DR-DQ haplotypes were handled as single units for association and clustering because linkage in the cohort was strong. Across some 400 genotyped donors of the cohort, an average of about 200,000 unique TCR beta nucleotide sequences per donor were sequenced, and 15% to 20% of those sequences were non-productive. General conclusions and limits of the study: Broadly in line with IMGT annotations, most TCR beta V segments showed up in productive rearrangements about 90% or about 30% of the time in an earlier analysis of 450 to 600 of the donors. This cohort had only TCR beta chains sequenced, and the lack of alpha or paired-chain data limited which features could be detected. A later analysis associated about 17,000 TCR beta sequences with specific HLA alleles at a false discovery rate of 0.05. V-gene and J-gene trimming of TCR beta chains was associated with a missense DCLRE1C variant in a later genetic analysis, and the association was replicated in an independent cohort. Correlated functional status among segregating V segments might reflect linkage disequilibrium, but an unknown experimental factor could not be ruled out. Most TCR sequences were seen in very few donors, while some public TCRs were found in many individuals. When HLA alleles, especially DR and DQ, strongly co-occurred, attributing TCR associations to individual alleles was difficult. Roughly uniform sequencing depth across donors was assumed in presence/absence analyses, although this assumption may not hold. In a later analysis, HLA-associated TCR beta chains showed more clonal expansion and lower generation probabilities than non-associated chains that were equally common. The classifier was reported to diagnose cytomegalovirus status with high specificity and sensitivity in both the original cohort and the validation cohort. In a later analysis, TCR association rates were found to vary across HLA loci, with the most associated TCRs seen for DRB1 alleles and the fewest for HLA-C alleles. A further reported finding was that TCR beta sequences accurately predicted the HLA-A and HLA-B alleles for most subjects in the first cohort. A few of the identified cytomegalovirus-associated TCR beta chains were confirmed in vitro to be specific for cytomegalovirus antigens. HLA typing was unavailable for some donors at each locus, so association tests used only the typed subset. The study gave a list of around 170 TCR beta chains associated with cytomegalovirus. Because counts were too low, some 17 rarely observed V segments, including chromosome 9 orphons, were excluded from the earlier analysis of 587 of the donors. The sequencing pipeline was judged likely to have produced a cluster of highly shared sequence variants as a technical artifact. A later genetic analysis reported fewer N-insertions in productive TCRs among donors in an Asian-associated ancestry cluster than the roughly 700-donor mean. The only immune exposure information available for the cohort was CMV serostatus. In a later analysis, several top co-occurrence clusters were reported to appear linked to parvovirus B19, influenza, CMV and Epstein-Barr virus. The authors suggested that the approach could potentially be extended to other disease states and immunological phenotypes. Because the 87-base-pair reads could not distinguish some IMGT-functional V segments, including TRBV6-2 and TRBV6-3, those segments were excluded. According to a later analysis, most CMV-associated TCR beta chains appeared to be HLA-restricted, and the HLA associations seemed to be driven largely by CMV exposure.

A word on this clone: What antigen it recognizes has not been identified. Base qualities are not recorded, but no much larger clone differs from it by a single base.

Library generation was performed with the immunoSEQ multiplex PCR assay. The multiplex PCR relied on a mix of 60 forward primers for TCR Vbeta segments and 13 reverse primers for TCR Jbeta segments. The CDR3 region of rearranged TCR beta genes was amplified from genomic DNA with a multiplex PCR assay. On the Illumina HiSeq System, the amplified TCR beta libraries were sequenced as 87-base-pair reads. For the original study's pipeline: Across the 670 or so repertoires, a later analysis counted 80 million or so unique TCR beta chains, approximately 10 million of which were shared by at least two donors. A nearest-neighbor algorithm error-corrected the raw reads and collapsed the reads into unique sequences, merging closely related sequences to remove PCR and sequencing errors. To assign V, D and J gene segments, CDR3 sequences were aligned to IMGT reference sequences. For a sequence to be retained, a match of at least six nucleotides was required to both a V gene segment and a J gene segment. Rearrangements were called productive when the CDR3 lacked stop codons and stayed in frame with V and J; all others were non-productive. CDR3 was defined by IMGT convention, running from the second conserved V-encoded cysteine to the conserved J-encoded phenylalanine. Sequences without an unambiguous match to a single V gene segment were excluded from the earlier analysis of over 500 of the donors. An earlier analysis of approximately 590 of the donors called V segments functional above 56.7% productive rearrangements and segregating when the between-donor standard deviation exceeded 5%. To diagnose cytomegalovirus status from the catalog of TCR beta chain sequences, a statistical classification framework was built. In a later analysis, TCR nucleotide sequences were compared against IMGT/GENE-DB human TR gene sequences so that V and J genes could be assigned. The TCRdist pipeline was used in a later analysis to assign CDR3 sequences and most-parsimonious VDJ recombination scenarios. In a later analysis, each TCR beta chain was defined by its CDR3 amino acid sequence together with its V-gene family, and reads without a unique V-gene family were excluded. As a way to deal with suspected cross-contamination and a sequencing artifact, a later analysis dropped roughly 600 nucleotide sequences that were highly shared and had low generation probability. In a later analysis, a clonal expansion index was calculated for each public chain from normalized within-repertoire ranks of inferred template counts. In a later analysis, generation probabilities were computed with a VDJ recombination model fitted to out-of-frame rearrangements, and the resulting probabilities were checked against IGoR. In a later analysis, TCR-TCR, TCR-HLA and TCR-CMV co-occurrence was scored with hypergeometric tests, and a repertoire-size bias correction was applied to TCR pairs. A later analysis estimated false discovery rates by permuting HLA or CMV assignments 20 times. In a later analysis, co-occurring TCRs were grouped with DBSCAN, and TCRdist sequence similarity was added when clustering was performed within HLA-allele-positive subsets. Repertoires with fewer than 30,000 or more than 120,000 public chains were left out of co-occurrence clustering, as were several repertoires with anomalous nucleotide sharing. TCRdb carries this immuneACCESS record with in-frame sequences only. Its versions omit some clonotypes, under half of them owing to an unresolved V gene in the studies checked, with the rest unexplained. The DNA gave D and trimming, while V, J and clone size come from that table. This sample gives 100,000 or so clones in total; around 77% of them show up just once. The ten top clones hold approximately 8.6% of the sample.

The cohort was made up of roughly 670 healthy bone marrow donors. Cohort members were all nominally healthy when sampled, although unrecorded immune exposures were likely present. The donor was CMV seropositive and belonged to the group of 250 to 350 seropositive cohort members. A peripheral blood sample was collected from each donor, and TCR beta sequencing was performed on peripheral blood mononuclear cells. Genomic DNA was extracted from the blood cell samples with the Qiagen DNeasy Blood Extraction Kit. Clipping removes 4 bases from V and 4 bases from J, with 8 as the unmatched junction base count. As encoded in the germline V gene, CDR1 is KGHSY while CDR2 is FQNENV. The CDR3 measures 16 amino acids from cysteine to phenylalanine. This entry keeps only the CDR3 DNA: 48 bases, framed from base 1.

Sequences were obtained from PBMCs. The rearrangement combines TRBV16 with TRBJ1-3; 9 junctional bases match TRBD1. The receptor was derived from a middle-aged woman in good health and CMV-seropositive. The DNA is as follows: TGTGCCAGCAGCCGGGACAGGGCAGGACTCGGAAACACCATATATTTT. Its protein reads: CASSRDRAGLGNTIYF.